The clone carrying this T cell receptor beta chain was seen at least ten times. Its antigen is currently unknown. The data belong to a study of regulatory T cells in long-lasting Graves disease. The time point was: newly diagnosed GD, antithyroid drugs for less than 3 months. The TCR library was made from RNA that had been extracted from PBMCs in TRIzol. The CDR3 has 15 amino acids. V gave up 6 bases and J gave up 5 bases; unmatched junction bases: 12. The germline V gene has CDR1 DFQATT and CDR2 SNEGSKA (reference sequence). Study-level results: The study found TRBV28, TRBJ1-2 and TRBJ2-5 favored in persistent disease.

Arm-PCR of CDR3 regions with iRepertoire HTBI primers generated TCR beta libraries. TCRdb reanalysed the multiplex PCR reads using MiXCR and keeps one entry per CDR3 protein. The sample shows roughly 400,000 distinct CDR3 sequences, about a sixth of them seen only once. These data were also filed under a second study, of T cells in Graves' hyperthyroidism and ophthalmopathy. As reported in that work: Hyperthyroidism, newly diagnosed and lasting under 2 months, affected patients aged 18 to 65. Blood also showed most of the thyroid clonotypes that were expanded above 0.001. The authors' 13 V-J model separated ophthalmopathy from stable hyperthyroidism.

This material consisted of peripheral blood mononuclear cells (PBMCs), taken at new diagnosis, from a patient treated with antithyroid drugs. This receptor was identified in a woman aged 18-30 years with Graves disease. The J gene is TRBJ2-3, the V gene TRBV20-1; TRBD2 matches 9 bases. The CDR3 loop is CSANRQLAGRDTQYF. The CDR3 DNA sequence: TGCAGTGCAAATCGCCAACTAGCGGGCCGAGATACGCAGTATTTT.